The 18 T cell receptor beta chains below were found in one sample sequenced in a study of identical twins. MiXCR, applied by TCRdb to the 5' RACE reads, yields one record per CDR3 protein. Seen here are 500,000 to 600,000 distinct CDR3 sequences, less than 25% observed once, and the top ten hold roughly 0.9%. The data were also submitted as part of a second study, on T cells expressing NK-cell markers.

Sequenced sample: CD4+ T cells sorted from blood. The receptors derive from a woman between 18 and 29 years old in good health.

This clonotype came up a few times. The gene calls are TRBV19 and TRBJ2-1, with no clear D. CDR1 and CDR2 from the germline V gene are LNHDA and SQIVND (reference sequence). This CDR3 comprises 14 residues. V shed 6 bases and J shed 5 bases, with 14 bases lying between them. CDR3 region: CASRTPGSHNEQFF. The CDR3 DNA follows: TGTGCCAGTAGGACCCCCGGGTCCCACAATGAGCAGTTCTTC.

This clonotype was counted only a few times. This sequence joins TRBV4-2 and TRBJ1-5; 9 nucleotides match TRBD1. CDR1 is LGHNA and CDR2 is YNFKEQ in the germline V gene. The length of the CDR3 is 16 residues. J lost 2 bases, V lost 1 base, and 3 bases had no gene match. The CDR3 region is CASSQAWTGGNQPQHF. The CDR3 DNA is TGTGCCAGCAGCCAAGCGTGGACAGGGGGCAATCAGCCCCAGCATTTT.

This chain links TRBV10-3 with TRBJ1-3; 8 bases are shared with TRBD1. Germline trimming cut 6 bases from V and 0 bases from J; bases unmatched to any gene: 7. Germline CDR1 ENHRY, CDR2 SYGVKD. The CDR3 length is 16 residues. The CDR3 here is CAISGQGLSSGNTIYF. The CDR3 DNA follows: TGTGCCATCAGCGGACAGGGTTTATCCTCTGGAAACACCATATATTTT.

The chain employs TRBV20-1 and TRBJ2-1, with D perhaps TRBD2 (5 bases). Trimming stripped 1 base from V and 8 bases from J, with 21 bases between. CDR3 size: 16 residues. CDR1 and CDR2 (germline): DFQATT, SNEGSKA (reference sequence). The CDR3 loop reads CSARGLPSLGRDEQFF. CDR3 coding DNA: TGCAGTGCTAGAGGTCTCCCTAGCCTCGGGCGGGATGAGCAGTTCTTC.

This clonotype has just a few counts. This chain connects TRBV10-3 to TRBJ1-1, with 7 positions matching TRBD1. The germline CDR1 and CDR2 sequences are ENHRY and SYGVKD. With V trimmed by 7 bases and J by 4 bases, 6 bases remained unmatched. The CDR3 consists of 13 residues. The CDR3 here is CAIKTGMLTEAFF. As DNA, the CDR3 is TGTGCCATCAAGACAGGGATGCTCACTGAAGCTTTCTTT.

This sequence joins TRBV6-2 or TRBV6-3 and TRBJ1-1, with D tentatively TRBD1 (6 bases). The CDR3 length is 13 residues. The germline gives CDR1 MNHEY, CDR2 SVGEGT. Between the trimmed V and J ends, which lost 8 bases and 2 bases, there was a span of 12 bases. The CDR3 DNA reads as TGTGCCAGCCGGGGACAAGATAACACTGAAGCTTTCTTT. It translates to CASRGQDNTEAFF.

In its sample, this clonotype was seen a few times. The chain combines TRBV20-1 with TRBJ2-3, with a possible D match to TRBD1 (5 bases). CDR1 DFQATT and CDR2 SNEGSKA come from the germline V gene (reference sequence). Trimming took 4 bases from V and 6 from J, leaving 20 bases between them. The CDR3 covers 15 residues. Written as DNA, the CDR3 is TGCAGTGCTACCAACCAGGGATACCTCGCGGATACGCAGTATTTT. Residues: CSATNQGYLADTQYF.

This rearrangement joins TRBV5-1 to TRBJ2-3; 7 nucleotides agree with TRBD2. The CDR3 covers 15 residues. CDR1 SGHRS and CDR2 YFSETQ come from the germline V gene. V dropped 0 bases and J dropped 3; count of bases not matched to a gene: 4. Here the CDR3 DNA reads TGCGCCAGCAGCTTGGATGGGACTAATACAGATACGCAGTATTTT. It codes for CASSLDGTNTDTQYF.

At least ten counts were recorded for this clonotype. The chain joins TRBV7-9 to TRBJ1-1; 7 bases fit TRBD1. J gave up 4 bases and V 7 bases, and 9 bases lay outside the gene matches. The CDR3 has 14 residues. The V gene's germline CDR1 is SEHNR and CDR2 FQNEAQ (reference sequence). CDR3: CASTYYRGGTEAFF. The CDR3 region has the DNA TGTGCCAGCACCTACTACAGGGGCGGCACTGAAGCTTTCTTT.

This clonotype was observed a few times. The CDR3 loop is CASSPGGVEETQYF. The CDR3 DNA is TGTGCCAGCAGCCCGGGGGGGGTAGAAGAGACCCAGTACTTC. J is TRBJ2-5 and V is TRBV14; TRBD2 agrees at 8 bases. CDR1 is SGHDN and CDR2 is FVKESK in the germline V gene. The CDR3 covers 14 residues. Unmatched junction bases numbered 4, after V lost 4 bases and J lost 3 bases. The whole variable domain, remainder taken from reference TRBV14 and TRBJ2-5, is EAGVTQFPSHSVIEKGQTVTLRCDPISGHDNLYWYRRVMGKEIKFLLHFVKESKQDESGMPNNRFLAERTGGTYSTLKVQPAELEDSGVYFCASSPGGVEETQYFGPGTRLLVL.

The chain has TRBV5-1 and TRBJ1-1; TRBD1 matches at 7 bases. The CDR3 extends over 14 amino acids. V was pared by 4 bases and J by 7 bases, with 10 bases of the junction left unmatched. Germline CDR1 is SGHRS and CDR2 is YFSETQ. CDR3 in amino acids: CASSPLQGMGEAFF. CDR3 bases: TGCGCCAGCAGCCCCTTACAGGGGATGGGTGAAGCTTTCTTT.

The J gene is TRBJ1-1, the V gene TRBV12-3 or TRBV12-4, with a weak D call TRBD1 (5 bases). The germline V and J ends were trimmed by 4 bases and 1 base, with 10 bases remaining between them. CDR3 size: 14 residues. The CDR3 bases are TGTGCCAGCAGTTGGGGGGAAACGAACACTGAAGCTTTCTTT. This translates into CASSWGETNTEAFF.

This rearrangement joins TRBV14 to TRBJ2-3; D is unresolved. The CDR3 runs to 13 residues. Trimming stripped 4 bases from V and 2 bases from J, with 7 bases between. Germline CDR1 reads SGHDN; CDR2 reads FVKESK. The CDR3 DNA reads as TGTGCCAGCAGCCGGCGTCTCACAGATACGCAGTATTTT. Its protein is CASSRRLTDTQYF.

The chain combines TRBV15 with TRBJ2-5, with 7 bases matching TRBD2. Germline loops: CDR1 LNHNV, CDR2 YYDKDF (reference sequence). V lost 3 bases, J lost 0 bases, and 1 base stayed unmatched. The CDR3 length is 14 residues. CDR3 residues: CATSRGGYQETQYF. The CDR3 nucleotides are TGTGCCACCAGCAGGGGAGGGTACCAAGAGACCCAGTACTTC.

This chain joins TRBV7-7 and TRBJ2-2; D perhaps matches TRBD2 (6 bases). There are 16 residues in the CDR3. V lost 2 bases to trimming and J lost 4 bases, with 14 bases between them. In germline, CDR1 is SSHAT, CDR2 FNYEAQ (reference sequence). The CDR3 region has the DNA TGTGCCAGCAGCTTATACCTGACTAGTGGCACCGGGGAGCTGTTTTTT. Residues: CASSLYLTSGTGELFF. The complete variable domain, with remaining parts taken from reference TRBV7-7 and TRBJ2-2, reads GAGVSQSPRYKVTKRGQDVTLRCDPISSHATLYWYQQALGQGPEFLTYFNYEAQPDKSGLPSDRFSAERPEGSISTLTIQRTEQRDSAMYRCASSLYLTSGTGELFFGEGSRLTVL.

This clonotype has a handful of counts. Here the CDR3 DNA reads TGCAGTGCCCAGTGGGGGGGTCAGCCCAATCAGCCCCAGCATTTT. Translation: CSAQWGGQPNQPQHF. This sequence joins TRBV20-1 and TRBJ1-5; TRBD1 is a possible D gene (5 bases). This CDR3 contains 15 residues. V lost 6 bases and J 3 bases, leaving 18 bases between the germline ends. Germline CDR1 and CDR2: DFQATT and SNEGSKA (reference sequence).

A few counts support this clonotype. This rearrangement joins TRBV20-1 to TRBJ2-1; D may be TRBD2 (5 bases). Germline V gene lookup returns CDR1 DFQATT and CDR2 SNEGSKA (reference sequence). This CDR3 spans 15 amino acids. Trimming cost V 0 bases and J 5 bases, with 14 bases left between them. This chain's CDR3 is CSARDFMRLNNEQFF. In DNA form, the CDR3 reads TGCAGTGCTAGAGATTTTATGCGACTAAACAATGAGCAGTTCTTC.

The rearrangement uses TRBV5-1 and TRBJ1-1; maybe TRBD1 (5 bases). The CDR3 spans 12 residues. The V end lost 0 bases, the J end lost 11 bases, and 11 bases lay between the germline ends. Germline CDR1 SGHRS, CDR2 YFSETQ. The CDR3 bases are TGCGCCAGCAGCTTGGCGGGGGAGTCGGCTTTCTTT. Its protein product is CASSLAGESAFF.